The clone carrying this TCR beta chain has a count of ten or more. Between the trimmed V and J ends, which lost 3 bases and 5 bases, there was a span of 7 bases. Germline CDR1 reads MDHEN; CDR2 reads SYDVKM. The CDR3 runs 12 residues. This sample is drawn from a study of response to subunit inactivated influenza vaccine. A single record per CDR3 protein comes from TCRdb applying MiXCR to the RT-PCR reads. The sample comprises 650,000 to 800,000 distinct CDR3 sequences, approximately 15% of which are singletons, and 5.5% to 7% rests with the top ten. The sequence was collected from a man in his fifties or sixties who received an inactivated influenza vaccine. This chain links TRBV28 with TRBJ1-2; D is ambiguous. The sample in question was PBMCs from blood, obtained less than 15 days before vaccination. The CDR3 protein is CASSLGSYGYTF. DNA of the CDR3: TGTGCCAGCAGTTTGGGTAGTTATGGCTACACCTTC.